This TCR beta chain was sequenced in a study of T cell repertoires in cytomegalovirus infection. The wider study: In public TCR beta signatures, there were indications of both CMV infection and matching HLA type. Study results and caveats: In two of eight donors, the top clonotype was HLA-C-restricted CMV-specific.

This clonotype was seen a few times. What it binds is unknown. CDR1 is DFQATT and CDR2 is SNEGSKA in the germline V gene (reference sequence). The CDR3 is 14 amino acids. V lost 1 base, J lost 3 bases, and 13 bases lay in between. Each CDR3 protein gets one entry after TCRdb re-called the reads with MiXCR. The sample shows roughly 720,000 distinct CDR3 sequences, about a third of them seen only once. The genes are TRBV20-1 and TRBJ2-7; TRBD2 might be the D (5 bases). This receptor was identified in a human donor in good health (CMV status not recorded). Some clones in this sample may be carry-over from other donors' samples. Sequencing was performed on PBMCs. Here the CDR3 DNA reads TGCAGTGCTAGAGGGTCGCTAGCAGACTACGAGCAGTACTTC. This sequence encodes CSARGSLADYEQYF.